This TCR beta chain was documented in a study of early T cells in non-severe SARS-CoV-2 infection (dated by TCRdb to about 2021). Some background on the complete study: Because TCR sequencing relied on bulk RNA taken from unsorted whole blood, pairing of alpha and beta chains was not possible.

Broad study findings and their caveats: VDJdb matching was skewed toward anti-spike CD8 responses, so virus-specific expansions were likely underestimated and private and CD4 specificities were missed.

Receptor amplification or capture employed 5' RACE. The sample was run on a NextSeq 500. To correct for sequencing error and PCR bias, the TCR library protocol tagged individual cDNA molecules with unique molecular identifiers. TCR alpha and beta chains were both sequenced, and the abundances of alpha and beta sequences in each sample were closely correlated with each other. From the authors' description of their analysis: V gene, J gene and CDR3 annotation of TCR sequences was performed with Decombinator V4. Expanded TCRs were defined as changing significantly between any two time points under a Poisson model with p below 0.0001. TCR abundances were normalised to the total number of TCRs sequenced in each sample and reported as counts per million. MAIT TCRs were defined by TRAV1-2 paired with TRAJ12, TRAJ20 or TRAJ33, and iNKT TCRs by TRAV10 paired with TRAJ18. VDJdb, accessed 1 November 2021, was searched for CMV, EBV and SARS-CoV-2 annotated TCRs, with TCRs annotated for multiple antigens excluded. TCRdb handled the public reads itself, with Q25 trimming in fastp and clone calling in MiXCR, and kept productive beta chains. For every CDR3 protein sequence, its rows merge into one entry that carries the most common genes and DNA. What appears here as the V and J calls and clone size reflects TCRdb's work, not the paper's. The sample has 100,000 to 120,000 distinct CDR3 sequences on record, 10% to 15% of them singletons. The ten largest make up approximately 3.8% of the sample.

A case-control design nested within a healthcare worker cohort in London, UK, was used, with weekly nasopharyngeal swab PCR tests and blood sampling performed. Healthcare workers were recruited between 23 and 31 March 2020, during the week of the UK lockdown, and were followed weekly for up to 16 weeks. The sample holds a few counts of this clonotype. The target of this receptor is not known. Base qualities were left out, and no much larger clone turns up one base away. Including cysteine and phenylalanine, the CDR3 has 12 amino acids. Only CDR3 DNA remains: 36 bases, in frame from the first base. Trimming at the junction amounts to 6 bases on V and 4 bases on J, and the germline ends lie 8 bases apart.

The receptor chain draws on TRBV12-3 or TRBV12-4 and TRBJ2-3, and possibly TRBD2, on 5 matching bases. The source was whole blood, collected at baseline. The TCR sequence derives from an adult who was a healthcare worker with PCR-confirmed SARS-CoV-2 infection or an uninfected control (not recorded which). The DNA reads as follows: TGTGCCAGCAGGCAGGACTCAGATACGCAGTATTTT. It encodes CASRQDSDTQYF.